Presented here are 31 T cell receptor beta chains from one specimen sequenced in a study of cytomegalovirus exposure and HLA in healthy donors. Primers: 60 Vbeta forward and 13 Jbeta reverse. The repertoire was sequenced with immunoSEQ multiplex PCR; TCRdb's copy has only in-frame clones and lacks some. The repertoire consists of about 130,000 clones, with around 73% occurring once and the leading ten covering more than 0.95%. Input material: PBMCs. These receptors came from a man aged 45-65 years in good health and CMV-seronegative.

This clone was seen only a few times. The V and J genes are TRBV10-2 and TRBJ2-7; 9 bases fit TRBD1. CDR3 length: 16 amino acids. CDR1 and CDR2 (germline): WSHSY, SAAADI. The junction had 10 bases not matched to a gene; V was cut back by 5 bases and J by 2 bases. Written as DNA, the CDR3 is TGCGCCAGCAGTTCCTTTGGACAGGGGTGGACCTACGAGCAGTACTTC. It specifies CASSSFGQGWTYEQYF.

The chain is built from TRBV15 and TRBJ2-5; D might be TRBD1 (6 bases). Germline assignment: CDR1 LNHNV and CDR2 YYDKDF (reference sequence). The CDR3 has 17 amino acids. V lost 2 bases to trimming and J lost 5 bases, with 21 bases between them. CDR3 region: CATSRNKGTPDRETQYF. The CDR3 coding sequence is TGTGCCACCAGCAGAAACAAGGGGACACCCGACCGGGAGACCCAGTACTTC. The full variable domain, its missing parts supplied by reference TRBV15 and TRBJ2-5, is DAMVIQNPRYQVTQFGKPVTLSCSQTLNHNVMYWYQQKSSQAPKLLFHYYDKDFNNEADTPDNFQSRRPNTSFCFLDIRSPGLGDTAMYLCATSRNKGTPDRETQYFGPGTRLLVL.

CDR3 sequence (DNA): TGTGCCAGCAGCGTAGGGGCTAGCGGGAGTCTTTATGAGCAGTTCTTC. It codes for CASSVGASGSLYEQFF. The chain recombines TRBV9 with TRBJ2-1; 10 nucleotides align to TRBD2. The CDR3 sequence is 16 residues long. Germline V gene lookup returns CDR1 SGDLS and CDR2 YYNGEE. With 0 bases clipped from V and 8 bases from J, the junction kept 8 bases outside the gene matches.

This clone was seen only once. This chain joins TRBV7-9 and TRBJ1-1; tentatively, D is TRBD1 (6 bases). Germline V gene sequence: CDR1 SEHNR, CDR2 FQNEAQ (reference sequence). The V gene lost 5 bases and the J gene lost 9 bases, with 19 bases spanning the gap. The CDR3 has 14 residues. CDR3: CASSHETGLAQAFF. DNA for the CDR3: TGTGCCAGCAGCCATGAGACAGGTCTGGCTCAAGCTTTCTTT.

This clone was observed a few times. The CDR3 is CASNPETPGELFF. CDR3 nucleotide sequence: TGTGCCAGCAACCCAGAGACACCCGGGGAGCTGTTTTTT. The V gene is TRBV6-1, the J gene TRBJ2-2; D call uncertain. Germline loops: CDR1 MNHNS, CDR2 SASEGT. The length of the CDR3 is 13 residues. Trimming left V 7 bases short and J 6 bases short, with 12 bases between.

The chain recombines TRBV19 with TRBJ2-7, with TRBD2 matching over 11 bases. The CDR3 has 21 amino acids. V dropped 5 bases and J dropped 1; count of bases not matched to a gene: 22. Germline V gives CDR1 LNHDA, CDR2 SQIVND (reference sequence). CDR3 sequence reads: CASSYRGAVAGGPSHSYEQYF. The CDR3 DNA sequence: TGTGCCAGTAGTTACAGGGGCGCGGTAGCGGGAGGGCCTAGCCATTCCTACGAGCAGTACTTC.

Comments on this clone: Within the sample, other DNA sequences also encode this same CDR3. The chain is built from TRBV7-2 and TRBJ2-7; TRBD1 matches at 9 bases. The CDR3 is 14 amino acids. Germline V CDR1 and CDR2: SGHTA, FQGNSA. J gave up 6 bases and V 2 bases, and 5 bases lay outside the gene matches. The CDR3 protein is CASSLSQGAGEQYF. CDR3 sequence (DNA): TGTGCCAGCAGCTTATCACAGGGGGCTGGCGAGCAGTACTTC.

The chain has TRBV9 and TRBJ1-1, with D tentatively TRBD1 (5 bases). The CDR3 extends over 14 amino acids. Deletions cut 4 bases from V and 2 bases from J, with 12 bases between. The germline gives CDR1 SGDLS, CDR2 YYNGEE. CDR3 protein: CASSTTQGNTEAFF. CDR3 in DNA: TGTGCCAGCAGCACCACCCAGGGAAACACTGAAGCTTTCTTT.

This chain uses TRBV10-2 with TRBJ1-5, with a tentative D call TRBD1 (5 bases). V was clipped by 6 bases and J by 10 bases, with 13 bases between them. Germline-derived CDR1 and CDR2 are WSHSY and SAAADI. This CDR3 comprises 12 residues. The CDR3 nucleotides are TGCGCCAGCAGGTCGGGGGGTCGACCCCAGCATTTT. Translation: CASRSGGRPQHF.

This clone occurred once. The gene calls are TRBV2 and TRBJ2-7; D ambiguous. V shed 5 bases and J shed 3 bases, with 20 bases lying between them. CDR1 SNHLY and CDR2 FYNNEI come from the germline V gene. The CDR3 length is 16 residues. The CDR3 protein is CASSNQVKNSGYEQYF. In nucleotides, the CDR3 is TGTGCCAGCAGTAACCAGGTTAAGAATAGTGGCTACGAGCAGTACTTC.

V usage is TRBV28 and J usage is TRBJ2-5; 7 nucleotides agree with TRBD2. Trimming removed 3 bases from V and 1 base from J; junction bases left unmatched: 5. Germline V gene lookup returns CDR1 MDHEN and CDR2 SYDVKM. There are 15 residues in the CDR3. In DNA, the CDR3 is TGTGCCAGCAGTTTCGGTGCGGGAGCCCAAGAGACCCAGTACTTC. The encoded protein is CASSFGAGAQETQYF.

This clone was detected only a few times. V gene TRBV2 combines with J gene TRBJ2-7, with D tentatively TRBD1 (6 bases). CDR1 is SNHLY, CDR2 FYNNEI, per germline. The V end lost 4 bases, the J end lost 3 bases, and 10 bases lay between the germline ends. The CDR3 consists of 13 residues. CDR3: CASSVARGYEQYF. The CDR3 DNA follows: TGTGCCAGCAGTGTGGCCAGGGGCTACGAGCAGTACTTC.

This clone was detected once. The CDR3 spells CASSVGGGRGTDTQYF. The CDR3 nucleotides read TGTGCCAGCAGCGTAGGGGGCGGGAGAGGCACAGATACGCAGTATTTT. The genes are TRBV9 and TRBJ2-3; 7 bases are a match to TRBD2. Germline V CDR1 and CDR2: SGDLS, YYNGEE. V trimming: 0 bases; J trimming: 1 base; junction bases outside the gene matches: 5. This CDR3 contains 16 residues.

The chain uses TRBV6-5 and TRBJ2-2; TRBD1 agrees at 12 bases. V shed 5 bases and J 7 bases; nucleotides not matched to a gene: 5. Germline loops: CDR1 MNHEY, CDR2 SVGAGI. The CDR3 loop spans 15 amino acids. The CDR3 sequence: CASSKGQGALGELFF. In DNA form, the CDR3 reads TGTGCCAGCAGTAAGGGACAGGGGGCGCTCGGGGAGCTGTTTTTT.

The J gene is TRBJ2-2, the V gene TRBV5-6; TRBD2 agrees at 12 bases. This CDR3 contains 15 residues. Germline lookup yields CDR1 SGHDT and CDR2 YYEEEE. With 3 bases clipped from V and 4 bases from J, the junction kept 1 base outside the gene matches. Written as DNA, the CDR3 is TGTGCCAGCAGCTCACTAGCGGGGGGCACCGGGGAGCTGTTTTTT. The encoded protein is CASSSLAGGTGELFF.

The genes are TRBV6-6 and TRBJ2-2; D gene unclear. This CDR3 region has 12 residues. The germline gives CDR1 MNHNY, CDR2 SVGAGI (reference sequence). Trimming shortened V by 6 bases and J by 6 bases, and 8 bases separated the two germline ends. CDR3 residues: CASSLSPGELFF. DNA for the CDR3: TGTGCCAGCAGCCTTAGTCCCGGGGAGCTGTTTTTT.

V usage is TRBV5-1 and J usage is TRBJ1-4; maybe TRBD1 (5 bases). V was shortened by 4 bases and J by 0 bases, with 10 bases between the two germline ends. Germline V gene lookup returns CDR1 SGHRS and CDR2 YFSETQ. The CDR3 covers 15 residues. The CDR3 DNA sequence: TGCGCCAGCAGCGCCGGACACCCAACTAATGAAAAACTGTTTTTT. Translation: CASSAGHPTNEKLFF.

The rearrangement links TRBV7-3 to TRBJ1-1; D may be TRBD1 (5 bases). The V end was cut by 3 bases, the J end by 8 bases, with 10 bases between. The CDR3 is made up of 12 amino acids. Germline V lookup: CDR1 SGHTA, CDR2 FQGTGA. In DNA form, the CDR3 reads TGTGCCAGCAGCTTTCAGGGAGGCGAAGCTTTCTTT. This sequence encodes CASSFQGGEAFF.

The chain recombines TRBV21-1 with TRBJ2-2; TRBD1 reflects the table's D call only, with no check against the DNA. TRBV21-1 is a pseudogene segment. The CDR3 is 18 residues long. CDR3 in amino acids: CASSKEGHRPMNTGELFF. The DNA of the CDR3 is TGTGCCAGCAGCAAAGAGGGACACAGGCCGATGAACACCGGGGAGCTGTTTTTT.

The chain joins TRBV28 to TRBJ2-1; 9 nucleotides line up with TRBD2. V dropped 6 bases and J dropped 7; count of bases not matched to a gene: 13. Germline V gene data show CDR1 as MDHEN and CDR2 as SYDVKM. The CDR3 contains 16 residues. CDR3 sequence: CASSLRPPGLANEQFF. Written as DNA, the CDR3 is TGTGCCAGCAGCCTAAGGCCCCCCGGACTAGCGAATGAGCAGTTCTTC.

The rearrangement links TRBV28 to TRBJ1-4; 7 positions match TRBD1. This CDR3 is built from 17 residues. With V trimmed by 0 bases and J by 7 bases, 11 bases remained unmatched. The germline CDR1 and CDR2 sequences are MDHEN and SYDVKM. The DNA for the CDR3 is TGTGCCAGCAGTTTATGGGGTTATGGACAGGTTGGTGAAAAACTGTTTTTT. Amino acids: CASSLWGYGQVGEKLFF.

CDR3 nucleotides: TGTGCCAGCAGCGTTCTAGCGGGAGCTTTGAATGAGCAGTTCTTC. It translates to CASSVLAGALNEQFF. The chain recombines TRBV9 with TRBJ2-1; TRBD2 aligns across 10 bases. The germline gives CDR1 SGDLS, CDR2 YYNGEE. V shed 2 bases and J 7 bases; nucleotides not matched to a gene: 6. The CDR3 loop spans 15 amino acids.

The genes are TRBV6-1 and TRBJ2-7; 14 nucleotides line up with TRBD2. V trimming: 5 bases; J trimming: 7 bases; junction bases outside the gene matches: 13. CDR1 and CDR2 from the germline V gene are MNHNS and SASEGT. This CDR3 has 17 residues. The DNA for the CDR3 is TGTGCCAGCAGTAAAGGGACTAGCGGGGGAGAATTACGGGAGCAGTACTTC. Protein product: CASSKGTSGGELREQYF.

The chain recombines TRBV13 with TRBJ2-3, with D maybe TRBD1 (7 bases). The CDR3 runs to 15 residues. V gave up 5 bases and J gave up 0 bases, with 12 bases separating them. Germline V lookup: CDR1 PRHDT, CDR2 FYEKMQ (reference sequence). CDR3: CASSPQGTSTDTQYF. The DNA for the CDR3 is TGTGCCAGCAGCCCACAGGGGACTAGCACAGATACGCAGTATTTT. Filled out from reference TRBV13 and TRBJ2-3, the complete variable domain reads AAGVIQSPRHLIKEKRETATLKCYPIPRHDTVYWYQQGPGQDPQFLISFYEKMQSDKGSIPDRFSAQQFSDYHSELNMSSLELGDSALYFCASSPQGTSTDTQYFGPGTRLTVL.

This clone came up a few times. The chain combines TRBV18 with TRBJ2-7; a possible D gene is TRBD2 (5 bases). Trimming cost V 2 bases and J 7 bases, with 18 bases left between them. The CDR3 sequence is 15 residues long. Germline loops: CDR1 KGHSH, CDR2 LQKENI. CDR3 bases: TGTGCCAGCTCACCAGGATGGACCGCCACGGGGGAGCAGTACTTC. Translated: CASSPGWTATGEQYF.

CDR3: CASSDYRELGNTIYF. DNA of the CDR3: TGTGCCAGCAGTGACTACAGGGAGTTGGGAAACACCATATATTTT. The V gene is TRBV25-1, the J gene TRBJ1-3, with D perhaps matching TRBD1 (6 bases). Per germline, CDR1 MGHDK and CDR2 SYGVNS. V shed 3 bases and J shed 4 bases, with 13 bases lying between them. This CDR3 has 15 amino acids.

This chain links TRBV10-3 with TRBJ2-4; 8 bases line up with TRBD2. V lost 10 bases and J lost 2; bases outside the gene matches: 10. The germline CDR1 and CDR2 sequences are ENHRY and SYGVKD. This CDR3 has 15 amino acids. CDR3 in DNA: TGTGCCAGCTCTCCCCGGGAGGGGACCAAAAACATTCAGTACTTC. Amino acid sequence: CASSPREGTKNIQYF.

The chain joins TRBV15 to TRBJ2-7; 8 bases are a match to TRBD2. Unmatched junction bases numbered 9, after V lost 0 bases and J lost 5 bases. CDR3 length equals 16 residues. Germline CDR1 is LNHNV and CDR2 is YYDKDF (reference sequence). The CDR3 DNA reads TGTGCCACCAGCAGAGATGGTACGGGAGGGAGCCACGAGCAGTACTTC. It yields the protein CATSRDGTGGSHEQYF.

V is TRBV7-2 and J is TRBJ2-5, with D possibly matching TRBD2 (7 bases). The ends were cut back, 6 bases at V and 5 bases at J, with 10 bases in the middle. Germline assignment: CDR1 SGHTA and CDR2 FQGNSA. This CDR3 is built from 12 residues. The CDR3 DNA sequence: TGTGCCAGCAGTGGGGGGGCGGAGACCCAGTACTTC. Translating it yields CASSGGAETQYF. Filled out from reference TRBV7-2 and TRBJ2-5, the complete variable domain reads GAGVSQSPSNKVTEKGKDVELRCDPISGHTALYWYRQSLGQGLEFLIYFQGNSAPDKSGLPSDRFSAERTGGSVSTLTIQRTQQEDSAVYLCASSGGAETQYFGPGTRLLVL.

This chain connects TRBV5-1 to TRBJ1-4; TRBD1 is a possible D gene (6 bases). The germline CDR1 and CDR2 sequences are SGHRS and YFSETQ. The CDR3 is 13 residues long. Between the trimmed V and J ends, which lost 4 bases and 8 bases, there was a span of 12 bases. As DNA, the CDR3 is TGCGCCAGCAGCGAGGGGGACGCGGAAAAACTGTTTTTT. It translates to CASSEGDAEKLFF.

The rearrangement links TRBV5-1 to TRBJ2-2, with 11 bases fitting TRBD2. This CDR3 spans 16 amino acids. V lost 5 bases to trimming and J lost 2 bases; unmatched junction nucleotides: 5. Germline values: CDR1 SGHRS, CDR2 YFSETQ. Here the CDR3 DNA reads TGCGCCAGCAGGCTAGCGGGAGGACGAAACACCGGGGAGCTGTTTTTT. The encoded protein is CASRLAGGRNTGELFF.